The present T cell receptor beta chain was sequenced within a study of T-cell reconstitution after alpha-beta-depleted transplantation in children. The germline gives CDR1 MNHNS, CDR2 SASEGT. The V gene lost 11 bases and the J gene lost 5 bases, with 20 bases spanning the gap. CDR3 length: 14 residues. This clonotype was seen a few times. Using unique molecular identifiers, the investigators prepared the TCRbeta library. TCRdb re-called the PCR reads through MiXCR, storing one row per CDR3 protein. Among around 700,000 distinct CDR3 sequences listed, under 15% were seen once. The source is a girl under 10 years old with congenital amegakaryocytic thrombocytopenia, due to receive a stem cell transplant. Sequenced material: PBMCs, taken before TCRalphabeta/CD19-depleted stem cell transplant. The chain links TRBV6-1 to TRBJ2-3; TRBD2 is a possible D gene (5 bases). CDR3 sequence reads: CASRRGSFIDTQYF. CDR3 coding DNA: TGTGCCTCCCGTAGAGGGAGTTTTATAGATACGCAGTATTTT.